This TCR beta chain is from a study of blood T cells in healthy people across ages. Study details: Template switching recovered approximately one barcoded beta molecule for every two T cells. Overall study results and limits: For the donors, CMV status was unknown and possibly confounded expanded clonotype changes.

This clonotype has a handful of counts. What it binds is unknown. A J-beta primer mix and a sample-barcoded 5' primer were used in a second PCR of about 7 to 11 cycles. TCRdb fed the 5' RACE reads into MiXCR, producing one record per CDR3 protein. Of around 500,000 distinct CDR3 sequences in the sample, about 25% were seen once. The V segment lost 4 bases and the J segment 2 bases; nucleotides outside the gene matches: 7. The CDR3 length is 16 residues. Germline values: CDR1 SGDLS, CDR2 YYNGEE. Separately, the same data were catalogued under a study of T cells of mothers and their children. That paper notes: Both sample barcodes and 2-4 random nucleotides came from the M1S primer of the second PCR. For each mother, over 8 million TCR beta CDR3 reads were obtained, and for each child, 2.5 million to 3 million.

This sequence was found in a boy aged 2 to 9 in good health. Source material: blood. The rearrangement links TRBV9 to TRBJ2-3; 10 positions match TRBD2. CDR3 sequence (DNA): TGTGCCAGCAGCACCCGGACTAGCGGCTTCACAGATACGCAGTATTTT. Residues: CASSTRTSGFTDTQYF.